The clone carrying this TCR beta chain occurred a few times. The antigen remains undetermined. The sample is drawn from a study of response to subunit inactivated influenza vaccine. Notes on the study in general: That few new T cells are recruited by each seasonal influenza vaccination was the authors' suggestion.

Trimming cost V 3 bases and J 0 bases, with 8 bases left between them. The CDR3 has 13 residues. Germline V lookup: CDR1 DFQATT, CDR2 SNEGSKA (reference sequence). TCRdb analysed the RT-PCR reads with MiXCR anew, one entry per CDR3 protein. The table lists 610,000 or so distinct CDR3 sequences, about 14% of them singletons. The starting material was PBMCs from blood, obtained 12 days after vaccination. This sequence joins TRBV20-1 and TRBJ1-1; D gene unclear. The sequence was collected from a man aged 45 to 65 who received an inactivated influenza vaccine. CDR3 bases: TGCAGTGCTAGCGGACTGCTGAACACTGAAGCTTTCTTT. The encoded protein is CSASGLLNTEAFF.